The TCR beta chain described here comes from a study of blood T cell repertoires in COVID-19. Sequencing used immunoSEQ multiplex PCR; TCRdb keeps in-frame clones, though not all of them. The sample shows about 92,000 clones, around 88% of them seen only once. The V end lost 4 bases, the J end lost 10 bases, and 18 bases lay between the germline ends. The CDR3 spans 15 residues. Germline CDR1 SGHDT, CDR2 YYEEEE. The source is a woman aged 60-75 years with COVID-19, enrolled during active disease. The genes are TRBV5-6 and TRBJ1-6, with no clear D. Sequencing was performed on peripheral blood. CDR3 region: CASSDVGRTGSPLHF. The DNA for the CDR3 is TGTGCCAGCAGCGATGTGGGCAGGACTGGCTCACCCCTCCACTTT.